This TCR beta chain was recorded in a study of vaccination and CD4 T cells after COVID-19. Study context: Cultures serving as controls received a peptide pool (CEFX or HIV-1 Nef) or no peptide. Study outcomes and limitations: Spike mono-reactivity was shown by 304 of 307 vaccine-specific clones in convalescent patients.

Oncomine TCR Beta short-read sequencing was applied to DNA from cultured CD4+ T cells. Each CDR3 protein is one row after TCRdb ran MiXCR on the PCR reads. The repertoire holds 9,100 or so distinct CDR3 sequences, with approximately 22% as singletons. As to treatment: approximately 11-day PBMC culture with coronavirus spike peptide pools or control peptides (ViraFEST assay). The ViraFEST method relied on peptide pools to expand antigen-specific T cells, followed by TCR sequencing. CDR1 is SGHAT, CDR2 FQNNGV, per germline. The CDR3 extends over 17 amino acids. In regard to this clonotype: What it binds is not known. The junction and the germline gene differ at one end; a read error may be behind it.

The receptor was derived from a human donor with COVID-19. Source material: cultured CD4+ T cells from blood. This chain uses TRBV11-2 with TRBJ1-3; D might be TRBD1 (6 bases). This CDR3 is CASSVKLVQGSGDTIYF. Here the CDR3 DNA reads TGTGCCAGCAGCGTAAAGTTGGTACAGGGCTCTGGAGACACCATATATTTT.